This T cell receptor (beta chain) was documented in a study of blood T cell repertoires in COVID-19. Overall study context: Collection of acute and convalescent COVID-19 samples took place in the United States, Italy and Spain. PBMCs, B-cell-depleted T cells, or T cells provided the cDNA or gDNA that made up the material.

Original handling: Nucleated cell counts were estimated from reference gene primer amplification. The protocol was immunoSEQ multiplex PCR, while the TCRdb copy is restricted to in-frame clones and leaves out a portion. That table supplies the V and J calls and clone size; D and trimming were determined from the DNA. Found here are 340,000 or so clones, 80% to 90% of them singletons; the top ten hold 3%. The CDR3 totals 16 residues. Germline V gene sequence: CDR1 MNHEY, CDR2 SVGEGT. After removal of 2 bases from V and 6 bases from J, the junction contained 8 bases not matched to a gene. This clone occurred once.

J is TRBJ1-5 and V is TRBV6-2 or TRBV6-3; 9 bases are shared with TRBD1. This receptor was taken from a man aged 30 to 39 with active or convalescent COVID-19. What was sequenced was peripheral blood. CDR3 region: CASSYGRDRVSQPQHF. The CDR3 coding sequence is TGTGCCAGCAGTTACGGGAGGGACAGGGTCAGTCAGCCCCAGCATTTT.